This paragraph covers one T cell receptor (beta chain) sequence. Its target is unknown. This specimen comes from a study of cytomegalovirus exposure and HLA in healthy donors. Study-wide results and caveats: Cytomegalovirus-associated TCR beta chains were listed, numbering 164.

The V and J ends lost 0 bases and 6 bases respectively, with 14 bases between them. The CDR3 covers 15 residues. Germline-derived CDR1 and CDR2 are SNHLY and FYNNEI. 13 Jbeta primers and 60 Vbeta primers were used for the PCR. In the original analysis: Approximately 83 million unique TCR beta chains, 9 million to 12 million shared, were counted in a later analysis. Some clones are missing from TCRdb's copy, which holds only in-frame ones; the method was immunoSEQ multiplex PCR. Clone size and V and J calls were adopted from that table, with D and trimming inferred from the DNA. Found here are more than 100,000 clones, around 72% of them singletons; the top ten hold 4.2%.

Input material: PBMCs. The chain combines TRBV2 with TRBJ1-2; D is uncertain. The TCR comes from a man aged 45-60 years in good health and CMV-seropositive. The CDR3 bases are TGTGCCAGCAGTGAAGCCTTGGGCAGCCCCGATGGCTACACCTTC. Its protein product is CASSEALGSPDGYTF.